The T cell receptor (beta chain) described here comes from a study of T cell repertoires in cytomegalovirus infection. Across the whole study: TCR beta signatures that were public indicated CMV infection and matching HLA type.

This CDR3 has 11 amino acids. Trimming cost V 6 bases and J 2 bases, with 2 bases left between them. The germline CDR1 and CDR2 sequences are ENHRY and SYGVKD. On this clonotype itself: Its specificity is not known.

TCRdb called the reads again in MiXCR, with one record for every CDR3 protein. The sample contains 800,000 to 950,000 distinct CDR3 sequences, roughly 33% of which appear only once. The sequence was obtained from a human donor in good health (CMV status not recorded). Some clones in this sample may be carry-over from other donors' samples. The sequences come from cultured CD8+ T cells from PBMCs, collected from culture after CMV antigen stimulation. The V and J genes are TRBV10-3 and TRBJ1-3; D is unresolved. The CDR3 here is CAIRTGNTIYF. As DNA, the CDR3 is TGTGCCATCAGAACTGGAAACACCATATATTTT.